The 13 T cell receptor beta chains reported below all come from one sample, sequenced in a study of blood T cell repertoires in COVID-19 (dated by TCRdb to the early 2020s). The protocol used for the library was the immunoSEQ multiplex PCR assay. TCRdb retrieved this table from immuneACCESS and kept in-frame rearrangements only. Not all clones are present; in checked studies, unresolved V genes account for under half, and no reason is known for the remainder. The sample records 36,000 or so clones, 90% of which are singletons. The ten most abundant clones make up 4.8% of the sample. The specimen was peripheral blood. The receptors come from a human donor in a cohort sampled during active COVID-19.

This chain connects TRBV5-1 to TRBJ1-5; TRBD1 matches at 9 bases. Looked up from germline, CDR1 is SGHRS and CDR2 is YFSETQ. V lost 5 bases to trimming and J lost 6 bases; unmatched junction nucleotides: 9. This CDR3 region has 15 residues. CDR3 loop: CASRRTGDFGQPQHF. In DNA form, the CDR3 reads TGCGCCAGCAGACGGACAGGGGACTTCGGTCAGCCCCAGCATTTT.

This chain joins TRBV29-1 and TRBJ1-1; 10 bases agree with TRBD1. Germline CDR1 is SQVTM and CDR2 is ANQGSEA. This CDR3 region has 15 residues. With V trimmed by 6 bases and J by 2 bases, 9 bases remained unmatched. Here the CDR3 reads CSVQGQGKGNTEAFF. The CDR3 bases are TGCAGCGTGCAGGGACAGGGGAAGGGAAACACTGAAGCTTTCTTT.

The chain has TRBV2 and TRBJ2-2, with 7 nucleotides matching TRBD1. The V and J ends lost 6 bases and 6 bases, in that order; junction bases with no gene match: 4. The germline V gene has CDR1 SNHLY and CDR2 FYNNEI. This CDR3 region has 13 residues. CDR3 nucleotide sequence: TGTGCCAGCAGACCAACAGGGGCCGGGGAGCTGTTTTTT. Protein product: CASRPTGAGELFF.

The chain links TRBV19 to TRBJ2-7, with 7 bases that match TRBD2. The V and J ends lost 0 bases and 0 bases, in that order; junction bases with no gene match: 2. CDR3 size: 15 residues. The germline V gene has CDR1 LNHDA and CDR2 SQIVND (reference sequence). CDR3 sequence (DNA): TGTGCCAGTAGTATAGAGGCGGGAGACTCCTACGAGCAGTACTTC. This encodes CASSIEAGDSYEQYF. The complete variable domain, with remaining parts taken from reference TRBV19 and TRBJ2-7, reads DGGITQSPKYLFRKEGQNVTLSCEQNLNHDAMYWYRQDPGQGLRLIYYSQIVNDFQKGDIAEGYSVSREKKESFPLTVTSAQKNPTAFYLCASSIEAGDSYEQYFGPGTRLTVT.

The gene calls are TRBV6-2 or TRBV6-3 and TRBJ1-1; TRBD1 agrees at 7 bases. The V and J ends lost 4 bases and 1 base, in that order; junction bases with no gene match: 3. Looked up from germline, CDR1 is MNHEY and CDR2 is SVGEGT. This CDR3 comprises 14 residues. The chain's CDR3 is CASSWGQKNTEAFF. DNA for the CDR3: TGTGCCAGCAGTTGGGGACAGAAGAACACTGAAGCTTTCTTT.

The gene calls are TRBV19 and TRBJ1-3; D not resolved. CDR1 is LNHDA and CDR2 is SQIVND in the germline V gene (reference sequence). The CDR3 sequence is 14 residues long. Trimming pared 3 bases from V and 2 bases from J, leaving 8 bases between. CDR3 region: CASSIGGTGNTIYF. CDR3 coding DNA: TGTGCCAGTAGTATCGGCGGGACTGGAAACACCATATATTTT.

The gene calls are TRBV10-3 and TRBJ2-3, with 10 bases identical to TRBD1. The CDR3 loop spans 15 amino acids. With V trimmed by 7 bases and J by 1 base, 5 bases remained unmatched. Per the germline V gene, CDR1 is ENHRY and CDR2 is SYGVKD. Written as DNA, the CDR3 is TGTGCCATCACTGCCGGGACAGGGGGCACAGATACGCAGTATTTT. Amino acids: CAITAGTGGTDTQYF.

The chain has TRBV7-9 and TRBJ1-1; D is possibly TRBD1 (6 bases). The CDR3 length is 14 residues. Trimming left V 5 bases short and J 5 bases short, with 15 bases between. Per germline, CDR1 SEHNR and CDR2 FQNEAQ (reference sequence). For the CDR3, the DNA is TGTGCCAGCAGCCCCCCAGGGGCTAGGACTGAAGCTTTCTTT. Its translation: CASSPPGARTEAFF.

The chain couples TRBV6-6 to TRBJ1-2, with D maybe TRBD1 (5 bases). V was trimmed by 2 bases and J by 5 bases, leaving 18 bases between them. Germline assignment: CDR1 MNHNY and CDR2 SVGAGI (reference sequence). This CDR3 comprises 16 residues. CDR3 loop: CASSYGSGRPTYGYTF. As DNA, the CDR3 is TGTGCCAGCAGTTACGGGTCAGGGCGACCTACTTATGGCTACACCTTC.

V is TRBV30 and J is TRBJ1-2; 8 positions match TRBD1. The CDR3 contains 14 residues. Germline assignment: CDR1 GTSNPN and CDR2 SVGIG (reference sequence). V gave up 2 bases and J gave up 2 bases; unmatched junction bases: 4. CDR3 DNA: TGTGCCTGGAGTTCGAGGGACAGGAACTATGGCTACACCTTC. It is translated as CAWSSRDRNYGYTF.

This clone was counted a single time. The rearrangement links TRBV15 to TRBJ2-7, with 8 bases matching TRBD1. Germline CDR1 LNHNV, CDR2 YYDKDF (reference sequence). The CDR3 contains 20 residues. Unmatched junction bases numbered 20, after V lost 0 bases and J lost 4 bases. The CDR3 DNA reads TGTGCCACCAGCAGAGACCCCCCTCGTATGGTCGGGACAGGATCTTACGAGCAGTACTTC. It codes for CATSRDPPRMVGTGSYEQYF.

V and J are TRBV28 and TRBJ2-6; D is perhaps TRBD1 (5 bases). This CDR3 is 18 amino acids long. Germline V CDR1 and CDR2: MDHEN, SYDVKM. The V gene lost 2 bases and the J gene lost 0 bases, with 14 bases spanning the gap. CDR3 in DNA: TGTGCCAGCAGTTTAAAAGGGGTCTCCATCTCTGGGGCCAACGTCCTGACTTTC. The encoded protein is CASSLKGVSISGANVLTF.

The CDR3 is CASSRTQGSNQPQHF. CDR3 DNA sequence: TGTGCCAGCAGCCGTACTCAGGGATCCAATCAGCCCCAGCATTTT. This sequence joins TRBV3-1 (or the pseudogene TRBV3-2) and TRBJ1-5; a weak D match, TRBD1 (5 bases). Trimming took 4 bases from V and 3 from J, leaving 13 bases between them. Germline V gives CDR1 LGHDT, CDR2 YNNKEL (reference sequence). This CDR3 contains 15 residues.